Each of the 10 T cell receptor beta chains below was sequenced from the same sample in a study of blood T cell repertoires in COVID-19. Clones were sequenced by immunoSEQ multiplex PCR, and TCRdb holds only the in-frame ones, with some missing. The sample yields more than 250,000 clones, around 90% seen once. The specimen sequenced was peripheral blood. These receptors came from a human donor in a cohort sampled during active COVID-19.

The genes are TRBV11-3 and TRBJ2-3; D unresolved. V gave up 4 bases and J gave up 6 bases, with 17 bases separating them. Germline V gene data show CDR1 as SGHNT and CDR2 as YENEEA. This CDR3 has 15 amino acids. The CDR3 coding sequence is TGTGCCAGCAGCTCCCACCCCACTACCGCCGATACGCAGTATTTT. Residues: CASSSHPTTADTQYF.

V usage is TRBV13 and J usage is TRBJ2-7; TRBD2 matches at 7 bases. The germline V gene has CDR1 PRHDT and CDR2 FYEKMQ (reference sequence). V shed 2 bases and J 6 bases; nucleotides not matched to a gene: 10. This CDR3 comprises 15 residues. CDR3 bases: TGTGCCAGCAGCTTAAAGGGCGGGAGTTCTACCGAGCAGTACTTC. The encoded protein is CASSLKGGSSTEQYF.

CDR3 in amino acids: CAWGLTGGSRSYTF. DNA of the CDR3: TGTGCCTGGGGTCTGACAGGCGGATCGAGAAGCTACACCTTC. The chain couples TRBV30 to TRBJ1-2; D is perhaps TRBD1 (6 bases). The V gene's germline CDR1 is GTSNPN and CDR2 SVGIG (reference sequence). Trimming removed 5 bases at V and 9 bases at J, with 22 bases between. The CDR3 spans 14 residues.

V usage is TRBV5-5 and J usage is TRBJ2-7; perhaps TRBD1 as D (6 bases). CDR3 length: 14 residues. CDR1 is SGHKS, CDR2 YYEKEE, per germline (reference sequence). V gave up 4 bases and J gave up 3 bases, with 14 bases separating them. This CDR3 is CASSRADSYYEQYF. The CDR3 coding sequence is TGTGCCAGCAGCCGGGCGGACAGCTACTACGAGCAGTACTTC. The full variable domain, with the rest looked up from reference TRBV5-5 and TRBJ2-7, is DAGVTQSPTHLIKTRGQQVTLRCSPISGHKSVSWYQQVLGQGPQFIFQYYEKEERGRGNFPDRFSARQFPNYSSELNVNALLLGDSALYLCASSRADSYYEQYFGPGTRLTVT.

The V and J genes are TRBV2 and TRBJ2-7; 8 bases line up with TRBD2. Germline V lookup: CDR1 SNHLY, CDR2 FYNNEI. The CDR3 covers 13 residues. J gave up 1 base and V 7 bases, and 3 bases lay outside the gene matches. CDR3 sequence (DNA): TGTGCCAGCATTGGCGGGGGGTCCTACGAGCAGTACTTC. Translating it yields CASIGGGSYEQYF.

This chain joins TRBV4-3 and TRBJ2-3, with a possible D match to TRBD2 (7 bases). Looked up from germline, CDR1 is LGHNA and CDR2 is YSLEER. The CDR3 has 15 residues. V was cut by 4 bases and J by 0 bases, with 11 bases left in between. The CDR3 reads CASSLGGLSTDTQYF. CDR3 DNA sequence: TGCGCCAGCAGCCTCGGGGGGCTGAGCACAGATACGCAGTATTTT.

V gene TRBV25-1 combines with J gene TRBJ1-1; 8 bases align to TRBD1. The CDR3 loop spans 15 amino acids. After removal of 3 bases from V and 3 bases from J, the junction contained 6 bases not matched to a gene. The germline V gene has CDR1 MGHDK and CDR2 SYGVNS. The CDR3 nucleotides read TGTGCCAGCAGTGATCCCACGACAGGGGACACTGAAGCTTTCTTT. This sequence encodes CASSDPTTGDTEAFF.

The chain employs TRBV11-2 and TRBJ2-2, with D maybe TRBD2 (5 bases). The CDR3 spans 12 residues. Germline V gene sequence: CDR1 SGHAT, CDR2 FQNNGV. Trimming stripped 5 bases from V and 8 bases from J, with 9 bases between. The CDR3 DNA sequence: TGTGCCAGCAGCCCAGAGCGGGGGGAGCTGTTTTTT. This sequence encodes CASSPERGELFF.

The chain joins TRBV16 to TRBJ2-7; TRBD2 is a possible D gene (7 bases). The V gene's germline CDR1 is KGHSY and CDR2 FQNENV. V lost 4 bases and J 1 base, leaving 11 bases between the germline ends. The CDR3 contains 14 residues. The CDR3 DNA follows: TGTGCCAGCAGCCCTAGGGGGGGGTCCTACGAGCAGTACTTC. Encoded protein: CASSPRGGSYEQYF.

The V call is TRBV20-1, the J call TRBJ1-4, with D tentatively TRBD1 (6 bases). Trimming stripped 3 bases from V and 3 bases from J, with 8 bases between. CDR1 is DFQATT and CDR2 is SNEGSKA in the germline V gene (reference sequence). The CDR3 consists of 13 residues. The CDR3 bases are TGCAGTGCTAGTAGGACAGCTAATGAAAAACTGTTTTTT. Residues: CSASRTANEKLFF.